The clone carrying this T cell receptor (beta chain) appeared a few times. As yet, its antigen is unknown. This sample is part of a study of cytomegalovirus exposure and HLA in healthy donors. Study-level information: Earlier, roughly 120 million unique TCR beta sequences were recovered from some 200 million T cells by an analysis. Whole-study findings and limits: Common viral pathogens seemed, in a later analysis, to connect with several of the most significant clusters.

Germline V CDR1 and CDR2: SGHDT, YYEEEE. The germline V and J ends were trimmed by 3 bases and 5 bases, with 8 bases remaining between them. This CDR3 is built from 12 residues. PCR primers comprised 60 Vbeta and 13 Jbeta primers. TCRdb keeps only in-frame clones here, not all; method: immunoSEQ multiplex PCR. The sample shows about 210,000 clones, over 80% of them seen only once. This TCR came from a man aged 35 to 55 in good health and CMV-seropositive. The gene calls are TRBV5-6 and TRBJ1-1, with D unresolved. Sequencing was performed on PBMCs. The CDR3: CASSSLGTEAFF. In DNA, the CDR3 is TGTGCCAGCAGCTCGCTCGGGACTGAAGCTTTCTTT.